The 17 T cell receptor beta chains in this list originate from one sample, sequenced in a study of blood T cells in healthy people across ages (dated by TCRdb to the mid-2010s). The library was built by means of 5' RACE. Instrument on record: Illumina HiSeq 2500. The second PCR ran for about 6 to 11 cycles and used a J-beta primer mix along with a sample-barcoded 5' primer. TCRdb itself trimmed the public reads at Q25 with fastp, ran MiXCR and retained productive beta chains. Each CDR3 protein gets just one entry, which takes the most common genes and DNA from the rows behind it. The sample table contains approximately 1,100,000 distinct CDR3 sequences; only one count was recorded for around 45% of them. Approximately 20% of the sample goes to the ten largest clones. The specimen was blood. The receptors originated from a woman in her fifties or sixties in good health.

This clonotype was counted a few times. This chain uses TRBV20-1 with TRBJ2-5; TRBD2 matches 7 bases. Germline CDR1 DFQATT, CDR2 SNEGSKA (reference sequence). The junction had 6 bases not matched to a gene; V was cut back by 6 bases and J by 5 bases. CDR3 length: 12 amino acids. The CDR3 DNA reads as TGCAGTGCCCGGGGAGGGGAGGAGACCCAGTACTTC. Protein sequence: CSARGGEETQYF.

J is TRBJ1-5 and V is TRBV4-1; tentative D call: TRBD1 (5 bases). The CDR3 extends over 14 amino acids. V was cut by 0 bases and J by 7 bases, with 10 bases left in between. Germline V lookup: CDR1 MGHRA, CDR2 YSYEKL. The CDR3 spells CASSQEGAGQPQHF. The CDR3 nucleotides read TGCGCCAGCAGCCAAGAAGGGGCGGGGCAGCCCCAGCATTTT.

The gene calls are TRBV15 and TRBJ2-2; 9 bases line up with TRBD2. The J segment lost 5 bases and the V segment lost 9 bases, leaving 16 bases of the junction unmatched. Germline V gene lookup returns CDR1 LNHNV and CDR2 YYDKDF (reference sequence). The CDR3 loop spans 17 amino acids. CDR3: CATRDPGGLAPTGELFF. For the CDR3, the DNA is TGTGCCACTAGGGACCCCGGCGGACTAGCGCCAACCGGGGAGCTGTTTTTT.

This clonotype has a handful of counts. The rearrangement uses TRBV2 and TRBJ2-5; 7 nucleotides align to TRBD1. The tail of the sequence fits TRBJ2-7 better, so the J call may be wrong. Germline CDR1 and CDR2: SNHLY and FYNNEI. CDR3 length: 17 residues. CDR3 protein: CASSPRGETGMGHEQYF. The CDR3 DNA follows: TGTGCCAGCAGTCCCCGTGGCGAGACAGGGATGGGGCACGAGCAGTACTTC.

This clonotype was counted between two and nine times. The gene calls are TRBV7-9 and TRBJ1-2; TRBD1 is a possible D gene (6 bases). The CDR3 extends over 15 amino acids. V lost 5 bases, J lost 4 bases, and 17 bases lay in between. Germline assignment: CDR1 SEHNR and CDR2 FQNEAQ (reference sequence). CDR3 coding DNA: TGTGCCAGCAGCCATCCAGGGACATCCTTCTATGGCTACACCTTC. Its protein product is CASSHPGTSFYGYTF.

This clonotype was seen only a few times. This chain connects TRBV19 to TRBJ2-6, with TRBD2 identical over 12 bases. With 7 bases clipped from V and 0 bases from J, the junction kept 7 bases outside the gene matches. Germline lookup yields CDR1 LNHDA and CDR2 SQIVND (reference sequence). This CDR3 has 18 residues. CDR3 protein: CASTFGLAGTSGANVLTF. As DNA, the CDR3 is TGTGCCAGTACTTTTGGACTAGCGGGAACCTCTGGGGCCAACGTCCTGACTTTC.

This clonotype was seen more than once but under ten times. The chain recombines TRBV6-1 with TRBJ2-1; no reliable D call. Per the germline V gene, CDR1 is MNHNS and CDR2 is SASEGT. V was cut by 3 bases and J by 4 bases, with 13 bases left in between. The CDR3 length is 15 residues. CDR3 region: CASSDVGFLYNEQFF. CDR3 DNA: TGTGCCAGCAGTGATGTAGGGTTTTTATACAATGAGCAGTTCTTC.

This clonotype has a count of ten or more. At one end the junction does not follow the germline gene, possibly because of a read error. CDR3 amino acids: CASSLAGVAYEQYF. CDR3 nucleotides: TGTGCCAGCAGCCTAGCGGGAGTTGCCTACGAGCAGTACTTC. V is TRBV5-1 and J is TRBJ2-7, with 10 bases matching TRBD2. There are 14 residues in the CDR3. Germline loops: CDR1 SGHRS, CDR2 YFSETQ. The full variable domain, its missing parts supplied by reference TRBV5-1 and TRBJ2-7, is KAGVTQTPRYLIKTRGQQVTLSCSPISGHRSVSWYQQTPGQGLQFLFEYFSETQRNKGNFPGRFSGRQFSNSRSEMNVSTLELGDSALYLCASSLAGVAYEQYFGPGTRLTVT.

The rearrangement joins TRBV14 to TRBJ2-2; D perhaps matches TRBD1 (6 bases). The germline V gene encodes CDR1 SGHDN and CDR2 FVKESK. The V end was cut by 2 bases, the J end by 2 bases, with 9 bases between. The CDR3 sequence is 15 residues long. CDR3 loop: CASSQLGANTGELFF. In nucleotides, the CDR3 is TGTGCCAGCAGCCAATTGGGGGCAAACACCGGGGAGCTGTTTTTT. Supplemented by reference TRBV14 and TRBJ2-2, the full variable domain reads EAGVTQFPSHSVIEKGQTVTLRCDPISGHDNLYWYRRVMGKEIKFLLHFVKESKQDESGMPNNRFLAERTGGTYSTLKVQPAELEDSGVYFCASSQLGANTGELFFGEGSRLTVL.

This clonotype was detected only a few times. The rearrangement uses TRBV6-2 or TRBV6-3 and TRBJ2-1; a possible D gene is TRBD2 (6 bases). The CDR3 covers 13 residues. V lost 5 bases and J lost 8, with 13 bases in between. CDR1 and CDR2 from the germline V gene are MNHEY and SVGEGT. CDR3 amino acids: CASSHRDLYEQFF. CDR3 nucleotides: TGTGCCAGCAGTCACCGGGACTTGTATGAGCAGTTCTTC.

The rearrangement joins TRBV20-1 to TRBJ2-7; maybe TRBD1 (5 bases). Germline loops: CDR1 DFQATT, CDR2 SNEGSKA (reference sequence). This CDR3 is 16 amino acids long. Trimming shortened V by 4 bases and J by 9 bases, and 28 bases separated the two germline ends. This chain's CDR3 is CSAKVVGARIQGGQYF. CDR3 coding DNA: TGCAGTGCTAAGGTCGTAGGGGCCCGCATCCAGGGCGGGCAGTACTTC.

This clonotype has a count of ten or more. The chain uses TRBV3-1 and TRBJ2-3; 9 nucleotides align to TRBD1. Germline V gives CDR1 LGHDT, CDR2 YNNKEL (reference sequence). The CDR3 length is 15 residues. The junction had 2 bases not matched to a gene; V was cut back by 1 base and J by 3 bases. The CDR3 loop reads CASSQVGTGTDTQYF. The CDR3 nucleotides read TGTGCCAGCAGCCAAGTCGGGACAGGGACAGATACGCAGTATTTT.

This clonotype was counted many times. The chain joins TRBV5-1 to TRBJ2-7, with D maybe TRBD1 (5 bases). The V gene's germline CDR1 is SGHRS and CDR2 YFSETQ. The CDR3 runs 15 residues. Deletions cut 1 base from V and 2 bases from J, with 13 bases between. The CDR3 bases are TGCGCCAGCAGCTTGTTGTTCGACAGCACCTACGAGCAGTACTTC. It translates to CASSLLFDSTYEQYF.

V and J are TRBV5-1 and TRBJ2-1, with TRBD2 identical over 11 bases. CDR1 and CDR2 (germline): SGHRS, YFSETQ. CDR3 length equals 20 residues. The trim removed 0 bases at V and 0 bases at J, leaving 11 bases unmatched. CDR3 coding DNA: TGCGCCAGCAGCTTGGAGTTTCGGTCTAGCGGGGGGAGCTCCTACAATGAGCAGTTCTTC. This sequence encodes CASSLEFRSSGGSSYNEQFF.

The genes are TRBV9 and TRBJ2-1; 9 nucleotides agree with TRBD1. The ends lost 2 bases at V and 13 bases at J; junction bases unmatched: 13. CDR1 is SGDLS and CDR2 is YYNGEE in the germline V gene. The CDR3 has 15 amino acids. CDR3 protein: CASSVGQGNGETQFF. The CDR3 region has the DNA TGTGCCAGCAGCGTCGGACAGGGGAATGGAGAGACCCAGTTCTTC. Using reference TRBV9 and TRBJ2-1 for the parts outside the CDR3, the full variable domain is DSGVTQTPKHLITATGQRVTLRCSPRSGDLSVYWYQQSLDQGLQFLIQYYNGEERAKGNILERFSAQQFPDLHSELNLSSLELGDSALYFCASSVGQGNGETQFFGPGTRLTVL.

V is TRBV6-5 and J is TRBJ2-7; D is possibly TRBD1 or TRBD2 (5 bases each). CDR3 length: 13 residues. The V gene lost 7 bases and the J gene lost 3 bases, with 13 bases spanning the gap. Per the germline V gene, CDR1 is MNHEY and CDR2 is SVGAGI. The CDR3 loop is CASKDRDLYEQYF. The CDR3 region has the DNA TGTGCCAGCAAGGACCGGGACCTCTACGAGCAGTACTTC.

There are a few counts of this clonotype. The chain links TRBV11-2 to TRBJ2-7, with 9 bases identical to TRBD2. The CDR3 covers 23 residues. The V gene end was trimmed by 1 base and the J gene end by 3 bases; junction bases not matched to a gene: 28. Germline loops: CDR1 SGHAT, CDR2 FQNNGV. The CDR3 loop reads CASSLGQLGLPRNGREGFYEQYF. The CDR3 nucleotides read TGTGCCAGCAGCTTAGGCCAGTTAGGCCTCCCAAGGAATGGGCGGGAGGGTTTCTACGAGCAGTACTTC.